This TCR beta chain emerged from a study of T-cell reconstitution after alpha-beta-depleted transplantation in children. Regarding the study as a whole: Some patients' high day-60 TCRbeta diversity was traced to surviving recipient T cells and thymic progenitors.

TCRbeta library preparation incorporated unique molecular identifiers. TCRdb re-called the PCR reads through MiXCR, storing one row per CDR3 protein. The table shows about 19,000 distinct CDR3 sequences, with 10% to 15% occurring only once. This clonotype was observed many times. Its antigen is still unknown. Germline V gene data show CDR1 as SGHRS and CDR2 as YFSETQ. V was pared by 3 bases and J by 3 bases, with 7 bases of the junction left unmatched. This CDR3 has 17 amino acids. This clonotype was sampled from a female patient aged 2 to 10 who had a stem cell transplant for congenital amegakaryocytic thrombocytopenia, so the T cells may come from the graft donor. Material: PBMCs, mostly from graft donor cells, obtained 60 days after TCRalphabeta/CD19-depleted stem cell transplant. J is TRBJ2-1 and V is TRBV5-1; 12 bases line up with TRBD2. The CDR3: CASSSNPGLAGYNEQFF. As DNA, the CDR3 is TGCGCCAGCAGCTCGAACCCGGGACTAGCGGGCTACAATGAGCAGTTCTTC.